Listed here are 10 T cell receptor beta chains from one sample, sequenced in a study of lymphopenia after photon versus proton radiotherapy. The repertoire was sequenced with immunoSEQ multiplex PCR; TCRdb's copy has only in-frame clones and lacks some. The profile covers more than 20,000 clones, with approximately 88% appearing a single time and under 25% taken by the ten largest. The sequenced sample was peripheral blood, obtained from a patient treated with photon-based radiotherapy. The origin of the receptors is a man aged 35-49 years with gastric cancer.

CDR3 sequence: CASSIGDITQPQHF. In DNA form, the CDR3 reads TGTGCCAGTAGTATAGGGGACATCACCCAGCCCCAGCATTTT. The V and J genes are TRBV19 and TRBJ1-5; possible D gene TRBD1, 6 bases. Germline CDR1 LNHDA, CDR2 SQIVND (reference sequence). The length of the CDR3 is 14 residues. V lost 1 base, J lost 7 bases, and 11 bases lay in between.

The chain joins TRBV6-1 to TRBJ1-5; 10 positions match TRBD1. CDR3 length: 15 amino acids. J was trimmed by 3 bases and V by 5 bases; bases with no gene match: 4. CDR1 is MNHNS and CDR2 is SASEGT in the germline V gene. This CDR3 reads CASSLGQGINQPQHF. The CDR3 DNA is TGTGCCAGCAGTTTGGGACAGGGGATCAATCAGCCCCAGCATTTT.

The rearrangement joins TRBV6-1 to TRBJ2-2; 9 positions match TRBD1. The V and J ends lost 7 bases and 8 bases, in that order; junction bases with no gene match: 8. Germline V lookup: CDR1 MNHNS, CDR2 SASEGT. The CDR3 has 14 amino acids. The CDR3 bases are TGTGCCAGCACGGGGACAGGGCGAGGGGGGGAGCTGTTTTTT. The encoded protein is CASTGTGRGGELFF.

This clone is medium-sized (0.01 to 0.1%). V usage is TRBV6-5 and J usage is TRBJ2-2, with D maybe TRBD1 (5 bases). The CDR3 runs to 15 residues. Trimming removed 0 bases from V and 4 bases from J, with 9 bases in between. Germline CDR1 and CDR2: MNHEY and SVGAGI. The CDR3: CASSYSIRATGELFF. The DNA of the CDR3 is TGTGCCAGCAGTTACTCGATCAGGGCCACCGGGGAGCTGTTTTTT.

The chain carries TRBV2 and TRBJ1-1; D not certain. CDR3 length: 13 amino acids. V shed 5 bases and J shed 0 bases, with 7 bases lying between them. Germline CDR1 SNHLY, CDR2 FYNNEI. This CDR3 is CASSPQVNTEAFF. CDR3 nucleotides: TGTGCCAGCAGTCCTCAGGTGAACACTGAAGCTTTCTTT.

This clone has just a few counts. The V call is TRBV18, the J call TRBJ1-2, with D unclear. The V end was cut by 1 base, the J end by 8 bases, with 11 bases between. The CDR3 totals 13 residues. Germline V gene data show CDR1 as KGHSH and CDR2 as LQKENI. The CDR3 is CASSPQGDLGYTF. In nucleotides, the CDR3 is TGTGCCAGCTCACCACAGGGAGATTTGGGCTACACCTTC.

This rearrangement joins TRBV19 to TRBJ1-4; unclear D gene. The germline V gene encodes CDR1 LNHDA and CDR2 SQIVND (reference sequence). V was shortened by 3 bases and J by 2 bases, with 16 bases between the two germline ends. The CDR3 has 17 amino acids. CDR3: CASSILTPTATNEKLFF. In DNA, the CDR3 is TGTGCCAGTAGTATTCTCACCCCGACGGCTACTAATGAAAAACTGTTTTTT.

This clone has only one observation. The J gene is TRBJ1-5, the V gene TRBV30, with no clear D. V was clipped by 0 bases and J by 5 bases, with 14 bases between them. The CDR3 has 15 residues. The germline V gene encodes CDR1 GTSNPN and CDR2 SVGIG (reference sequence). CDR3 region: CAWSVGRNRDQPQHF. In DNA form, the CDR3 reads TGTGCCTGGAGTGTCGGTAGGAACCGGGATCAGCCCCAGCATTTT.

The chain employs TRBV6-1 and TRBJ1-6; D unresolved. V shed 0 bases and J shed 6 bases, with 12 bases lying between them. The CDR3 loop spans 16 amino acids. Germline CDR1 MNHNS, CDR2 SASEGT. The DNA of the CDR3 is TGTGCCAGCAGTGAAGCAGGATTCCTCCCTAATTCACCCCTCCACTTT. It is translated as CASSEAGFLPNSPLHF.

The chain carries TRBV21-1 and TRBJ2-7. TRBV21-1 is noted as a pseudogene. This CDR3 is 16 amino acids long. The CDR3 coding sequence is TGTGCCAGCAGCAAAGGAGGGCTAGGGGGGTCAAACGAGCAGTACTTC. Translated: CASSKGGLGGSNEQYF.